The present TCR beta chain was sequenced within a study of OX40 agonist ivuxolimab in advanced cancers. This CDR3 spans 12 amino acids. In germline, CDR1 is ENHRY, CDR2 SYGVKD. With 8 bases clipped from V and 5 bases from J, the junction kept 3 bases outside the gene matches. Assay: immunoSEQ multiplex PCR; the TCRdb copy retains only in-frame clones and omits some. The sample records tens of thousands of clones, approximately 90% being singletons. This clone was seen more than once but under ten times. Its antigen remains unidentified. Study-level results: Normalized T-cell clonal expansion was also low in some nonresponders.

The rearrangement links TRBV10-3 to TRBJ1-1; 9 positions agree with TRBD1. Here the sequenced sample was CD4+ or CD8+ T cells sorted from blood, taken in a trial of the OX40 agonist ivuxolimab. The sequence was collected from an adult with an advanced solid tumor such as melanoma, head and neck, liver or kidney cancer. DNA for the CDR3: TGTGCCATCGGGACAGGGAGGACTGAAGCTTTCTTT. This gives the protein CAIGTGRTEAFF.